This TCR beta chain was identified in a study of blood T cell repertoires in COVID-19. J gave up 8 bases and V 0 bases, and 8 bases lay outside the gene matches. Germline V gives CDR1 SGHTA, CDR2 FQGNSA. The CDR3 runs 15 residues. The protocol was immunoSEQ multiplex PCR, while the TCRdb copy is restricted to in-frame clones and leaves out a portion. The top ten clones hold 1.5% of a sample with about 93,000 clones, roughly 90% of them seen once. The rearrangement joins TRBV7-2 to TRBJ1-2, with 8 bases identical to TRBD1. This sequence was found in a human donor with active COVID-19. The donor label of this sample is uncertain. Sequences were obtained from peripheral blood. The CDR3 coding sequence is TGTGCCAGCAGCTTAGCTGGAACAGGGGGTGAAGGCTACACCTTC. Translated: CASSLAGTGGEGYTF.